Below, 16 T cell receptor beta chains from the same sample are listed, as sequenced in a study of shared clonotypes between healthy human individuals. Sequencing used immunoSEQ multiplex PCR; TCRdb keeps in-frame clones, though not all of them. The top ten hold approximately 1% of the sample, which has 1.6 million or so clones, over 95% seen once. The sequencing sample was made of naive CD4+ T cells sorted from blood. Sample subset: CD45RA+ positively selected. These receptors came from a man aged 25 to 40 in good health.

The chain recombines TRBV6-5 with TRBJ1-1; 7 bases line up with TRBD1. The CDR3 is made up of 15 amino acids. V lost 7 bases and J lost 5; bases outside the gene matches: 13. Germline loops: CDR1 MNHEY, CDR2 SVGAGI. The CDR3 here is CASTKTGSLGTEAFF. The CDR3 nucleotides read TGTGCCAGCACAAAGACAGGGAGCTTGGGGACTGAAGCTTTCTTT.

The CDR3 is CASTPTGRSYEQYF. CDR3 sequence (DNA): TGTGCCAGCACCCCGACAGGGCGGTCCTACGAGCAGTACTTC. The V and J genes are TRBV6-5 and TRBJ2-7; 7 nucleotides align to TRBD1. The J segment lost 1 base and the V segment lost 7 bases, leaving 7 bases of the junction unmatched. The germline V gene encodes CDR1 MNHEY and CDR2 SVGAGI. The CDR3 loop spans 14 amino acids.

This chain links TRBV28 with TRBJ1-4; D gene unclear. The CDR3 runs to 12 residues. V lost 6 bases to trimming and J lost 8 bases, with 10 bases between them. In germline, CDR1 is MDHEN, CDR2 SYDVKM. CDR3 nucleotides: TGTGCCAGCAGCTCGAGGAGGGAAAAACTGTTTTTT. Its translation is CASSSRREKLFF.

Remarks on this clone: Other nucleotide sequences from this sample produce the same CDR3. The rearrangement links TRBV5-6 to TRBJ2-3; no reliable D call. CDR3 length equals 13 residues. Germline V gene lookup returns CDR1 SGHDT and CDR2 YYEEEE. V was clipped by 2 bases and J by 1 base, with 5 bases between them. The CDR3: CASSLTGTDTQYF. CDR3 coding DNA: TGTGCCAGCAGCTTAACAGGCACAGATACGCAGTATTTT.

The chain has TRBV12-2 and TRBJ1-5; whether TRBD1, the table's D call, matches the DNA was not checked. TRBV12-2 is annotated as a pseudogene. The CDR3 covers 21 residues. CDR3 region: CASRPRRDPSQAGYSNQPQHF. The CDR3 DNA is TGTGCAAGTCGCCCACGTAGAGACCCCAGCCAGGCAGGCTATAGCAATCAGCCCCAGCATTTT.

The rearrangement joins TRBV5-1 to TRBJ1-1, with a tentative D call TRBD1 (5 bases). The germline V and J ends were trimmed by 3 bases and 1 base, with 13 bases remaining between them. Germline V gene lookup returns CDR1 SGHRS and CDR2 YFSETQ. The CDR3 extends over 15 amino acids. CDR3 sequence: CASSSRDYGNTEAFF. The CDR3 DNA reads TGCGCCAGCAGCTCCCGGGACTACGGGAACACTGAAGCTTTCTTT.

This chain joins TRBV28 and TRBJ2-7; the D gene is possibly TRBD1 (5 bases). The V gene lost 4 bases and the J gene lost 3 bases, with 16 bases spanning the gap. Germline-derived CDR1 and CDR2 are MDHEN and SYDVKM. The CDR3 sequence is 15 residues long. CDR3 region: CASSSTDSYNYEQYF. In nucleotides, the CDR3 is TGTGCCAGCAGTTCCACAGACAGTTACAACTACGAGCAGTACTTC.

The CDR3 loop reads CASSLGSGSSGETQYF. CDR3 coding DNA: TGTGCCAGCAGCTTAGGTAGCGGGAGTTCTGGGGAGACCCAGTACTTC. The chain combines TRBV11-3 with TRBJ2-5; TRBD2 aligns across 9 bases. CDR1 and CDR2 from the germline V gene are SGHNT and YENEEA. This CDR3 spans 16 amino acids. J lost 5 bases, V lost 1 base, and 8 bases had no gene match. Full variable domain (missing parts from reference TRBV11-3 and TRBJ2-5): EAGVVQSPRYKIIEKKQPVAFWCNPISGHNTLYWYLQNLGQGPELLIRYENEEAVDDSQLPKDRFSAERLKGVDSTLKIQPAELGDSAVYLCASSLGSGSSGETQYFGPGTRLLVL.

The chain employs TRBV5-4 and TRBJ2-2; 8 bases line up with TRBD2. Germline CDR1 is SGHNT and CDR2 is YYREEE (reference sequence). This CDR3 spans 15 amino acids. V dropped 3 bases and J dropped 7; count of bases not matched to a gene: 8. The CDR3 DNA reads as TGTGCCAGCAGCTCAGCGGGAGAACTCCACGGGGAGCTGTTTTTT. Its translation is CASSSAGELHGELFF.

The V gene is TRBV7-9, the J gene TRBJ1-1; D gene unclear. The CDR3 sequence is 18 residues long. The germline CDR1 and CDR2 sequences are SEHNR and FQNEAQ (reference sequence). The V end lost 1 base, the J end lost 2 bases, and 20 bases lay between the germline ends. The CDR3 coding sequence is TGTGCCAGCAGCTTAGAATCGGTCCAGGCAGACCTTAACACTGAAGCTTTCTTT. This gives the protein CASSLESVQADLNTEAFF.

The chain links TRBV6-6 to TRBJ2-1; D unclear. The CDR3 loop spans 14 amino acids. Trimming took off 0 bases at V and 6 bases at J, with 9 bases between the two ends. Germline CDR1 and CDR2: MNHNY and SVGAGI (reference sequence). The CDR3 DNA reads as TGTGCCAGCAGTTACTCGAAGGGTTCCAATGAGCAGTTCTTC. Its protein product is CASSYSKGSNEQFF.

V gene TRBV30 combines with J gene TRBJ2-1, with 7 bases identical to TRBD2. V was clipped by 2 bases and J by 4 bases; unmatched bases: 2. The CDR3 covers 13 residues. The germline V gene encodes CDR1 GTSNPN and CDR2 SVGIG (reference sequence). The CDR3 DNA reads TGTGCCTGGAGTCGGCGGGGGTACAATGAGCAGTTCTTC. It yields the protein CAWSRRGYNEQFF.

V and J are TRBV4-3 and TRBJ2-5, with TRBD2 matching over 14 bases. The CDR3 totals 17 residues. The germline V gene has CDR1 LGHNA and CDR2 YSLEER. J was trimmed by 4 bases and V by 4 bases; bases with no gene match: 8. CDR3 coding DNA: TGCGCCAGCAGCCCTGGACTAGCGGGAGGATCCAGAGAGACCCAGTACTTC. Translated, it gives CASSPGLAGGSRETQYF.

This rearrangement joins TRBV4-1 to TRBJ2-3, with 8 bases aligning to TRBD1. The CDR3 consists of 15 residues. Germline assignment: CDR1 MGHRA and CDR2 YSYEKL. The J segment lost 0 bases and the V segment lost 7 bases, leaving 6 bases of the junction unmatched. CDR3 amino acids: CASTKQGESTDTQYF. The CDR3, as DNA: TGCGCCAGCACCAAACAGGGGGAGAGCACAGATACGCAGTATTTT.

This clone was found once. The rearrangement uses TRBV29-1 and TRBJ2-5; D gene ambiguous. This CDR3 has 15 residues. CDR1 SQVTM and CDR2 ANQGSEA come from the germline V gene. The V end was cut by 4 bases, the J end by 0 bases, with 15 bases between. CDR3 sequence (DNA): TGCAGCGTTGGGGGTCTTATAGCTAACCAAGAGACCCAGTACTTC. Translated, it gives CSVGGLIANQETQYF.

The rearrangement joins TRBV14 to TRBJ2-5; TRBD2 might be the D (6 bases). Germline V gives CDR1 SGHDN, CDR2 FVKESK. V lost 0 bases and J lost 5, with 13 bases in between. The CDR3 extends over 15 amino acids. The CDR3 DNA reads as TGTGCCAGCAGCCAAGAGTTAGGAGGGGACGAGACCCAGTACTTC. Its protein product is CASSQELGGDETQYF.